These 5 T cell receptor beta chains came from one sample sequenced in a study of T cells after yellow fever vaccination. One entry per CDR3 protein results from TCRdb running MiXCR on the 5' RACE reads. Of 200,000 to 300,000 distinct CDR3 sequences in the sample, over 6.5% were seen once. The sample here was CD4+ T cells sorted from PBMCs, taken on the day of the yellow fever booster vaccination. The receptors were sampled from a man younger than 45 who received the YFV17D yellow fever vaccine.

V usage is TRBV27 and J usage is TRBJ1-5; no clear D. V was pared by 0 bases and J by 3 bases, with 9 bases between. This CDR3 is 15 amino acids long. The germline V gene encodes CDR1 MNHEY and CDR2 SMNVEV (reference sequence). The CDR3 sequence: CASSLSSGPNQPQHF. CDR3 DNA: TGTGCCAGCAGTTTATCATCTGGGCCCAATCAGCCCCAGCATTTT.

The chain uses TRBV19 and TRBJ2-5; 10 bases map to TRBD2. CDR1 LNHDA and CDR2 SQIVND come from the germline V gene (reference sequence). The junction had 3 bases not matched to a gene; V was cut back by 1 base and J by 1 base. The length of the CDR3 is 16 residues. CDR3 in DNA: TGTGCCAGTAGTATAGCCCGGACTAGCGGCCAAGAGACCCAGTACTTC. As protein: CASSIARTSGQETQYF.

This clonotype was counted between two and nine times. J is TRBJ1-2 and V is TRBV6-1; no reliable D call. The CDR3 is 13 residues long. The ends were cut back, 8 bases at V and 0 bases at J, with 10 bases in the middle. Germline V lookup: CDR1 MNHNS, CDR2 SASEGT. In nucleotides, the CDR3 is TGTGCCAGCTCCCCCCGAGCTAACTATGGCTACACCTTC. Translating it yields CASSPRANYGYTF.

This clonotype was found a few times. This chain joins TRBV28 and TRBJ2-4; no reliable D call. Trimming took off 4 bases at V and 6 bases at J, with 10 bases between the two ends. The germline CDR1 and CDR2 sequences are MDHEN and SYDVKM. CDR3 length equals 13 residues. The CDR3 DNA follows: TGTGCCAGCAGTTCGGGCAGTACAAACATTCAGTACTTC. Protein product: CASSSGSTNIQYF.

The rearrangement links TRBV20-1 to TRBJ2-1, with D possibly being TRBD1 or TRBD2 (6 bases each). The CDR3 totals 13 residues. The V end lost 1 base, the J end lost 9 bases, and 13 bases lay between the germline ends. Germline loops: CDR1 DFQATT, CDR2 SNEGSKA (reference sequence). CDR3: CSARVGGQGEQFF. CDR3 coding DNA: TGCAGTGCTAGAGTTGGGGGGCAGGGTGAGCAGTTCTTC.